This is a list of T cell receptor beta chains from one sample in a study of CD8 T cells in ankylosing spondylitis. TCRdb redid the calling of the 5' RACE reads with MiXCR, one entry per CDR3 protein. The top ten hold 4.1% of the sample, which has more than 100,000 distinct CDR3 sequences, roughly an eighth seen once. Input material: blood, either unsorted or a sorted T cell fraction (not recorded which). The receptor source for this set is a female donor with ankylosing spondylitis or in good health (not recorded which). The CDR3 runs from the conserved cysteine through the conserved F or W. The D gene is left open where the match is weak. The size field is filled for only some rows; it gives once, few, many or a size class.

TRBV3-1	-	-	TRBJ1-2	CASSQGDNGYTF	TGTGCCAGCAGCCAAGGCGATAATGGCTACACCTTC
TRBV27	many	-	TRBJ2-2	CASSPWTVNTGELFF	TGTGCCAGCAGTCCGTGGACAGTGAACACCGGGGAGCTGTTTTTT
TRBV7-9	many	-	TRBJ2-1	CASSDRGAPLNEQFF	TGTGCCAGCAGCGACCGGGGGGCCCCCCTTAATGAGCAGTTCTTC
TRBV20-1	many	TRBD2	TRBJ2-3	CSASGLAGFTDTQYF	TGCAGTGCTAGTGGGCTAGCGGGCTTCACAGATACGCAGTATTTT
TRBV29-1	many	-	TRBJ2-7	CSVLNHRKATYEQYF	TGCAGCGTCCTTAACCACAGGAAGGCGACCTACGAGCAGTACTTC
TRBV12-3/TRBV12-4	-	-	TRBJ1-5	CASRSGGTLGQPQHF	TGTGCCAGCAGGTCCGGGGGGACCCTAGGGCAGCCCCAGCATTTT
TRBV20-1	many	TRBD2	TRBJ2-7	CSARSGTTYEQYF	TGCAGTGCTAGAAGCGGGACCACCTACGAGCAGTACTTC
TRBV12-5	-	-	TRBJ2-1	CASGLVGWGEQFF	TGTGCTAGTGGTTTGGTAGGGTGGGGTGAGCAGTTCTTC
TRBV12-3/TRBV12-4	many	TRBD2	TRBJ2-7	CASSWGLAGKSYEQYF	TGTGCCAGCAGCTGGGGACTAGCGGGAAAGTCCTACGAGCAGTACTTC
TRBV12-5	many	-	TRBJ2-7	CASGSNYEQYF	TGTGCTAGTGGTTCAAACTACGAGCAGTACTTC
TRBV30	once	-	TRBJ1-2	CAWSDLTISYGYTF	TGTGCCTGGAGTGACCTGACTATTAGCTATGGCTACACCTTC
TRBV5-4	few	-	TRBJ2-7	CASSPWGSYEQYF	TGTGCCAGCAGCCCGTGGGGGAGCTACGAGCAGTACTTC
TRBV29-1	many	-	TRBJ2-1	CSVDAPEQFF	TGCAGCGTTGACGCGCCTGAGCAGTTCTTC
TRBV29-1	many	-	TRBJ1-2	CSVEEERGYTF	TGCAGCGTCGAGGAAGAGAGGGGCTACACCTTC
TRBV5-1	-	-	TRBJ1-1	CASSSAVSLNTEAFF	TGCGCCAGCAGCTCGGCAGTCTCCCTGAACACTGAAGCTTTCTTT
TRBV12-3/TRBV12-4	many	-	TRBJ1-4	CASSSRDATNEKLFF	TGTGCCAGCAGTTCCCGGGACGCAACTAATGAAAAACTGTTTTTT
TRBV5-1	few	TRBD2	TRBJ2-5	CASNPAGGQETQYF	TGCGCCAGCAATCCAGCGGGGGGGCAAGAGACCCAGTACTTC
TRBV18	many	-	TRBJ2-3	CASSLAGTFGDTQYF	TGTGCCAGCTCACTTGCCGGGACCTTCGGCGATACGCAGTATTTT
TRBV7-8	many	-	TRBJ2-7	CASSPRALSYEQYF	TGTGCCAGCAGCCCCCGAGCGCTCAGCTACGAGCAGTACTTC
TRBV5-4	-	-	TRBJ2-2	CASKFTANGELFF	TGTGCCAGCAAGTTTACAGCGAACGGGGAGCTGTTTTTT
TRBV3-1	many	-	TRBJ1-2	CASSGSGWDYGYTF	TGTGCCAGCAGCGGTTCAGGTTGGGACTATGGCTACACCTTC
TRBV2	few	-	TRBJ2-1	CASTPLVGNEQFF	TGTGCCAGCACGCCACTAGTTGGTAATGAGCAGTTCTTC
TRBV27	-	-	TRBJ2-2	CASSSIGELFF	TGTGCCAGCAGTTCTATCGGGGAGCTGTTTTTT
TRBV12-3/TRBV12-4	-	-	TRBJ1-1	CAINSLGGLRARDTEAFF	TGTGCCATCAACTCCCTAGGCGGACTCCGGGCGAGAGACACTGAAGCTTTCTTT
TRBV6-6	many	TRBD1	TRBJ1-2	CASRISGGSGYTF	TGTGCCAGCAGAATCTCAGGGGGCTCTGGCTACACCTTC
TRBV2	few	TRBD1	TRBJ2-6	CASSEGGGAGANVLTF	TGTGCCAGCAGTGAAGGAGGGGGCGCTGGGGCCAACGTCCTGACTTTC
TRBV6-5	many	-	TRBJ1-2	CASSPTAIGYTF	TGTGCCAGCAGCCCTACGGCGATCGGCTACACCTTC